The entry below describes one T cell receptor beta chain. Its antigen is unidentified. The record originates from a study of cytomegalovirus exposure and HLA in healthy donors. 13 Jbeta primers and 60 Vbeta primers were used for the PCR. The data were produced by immunoSEQ multiplex PCR, yet TCRdb's version contains in-frame clones alone and is incomplete. Counted here are under 65,000 clones, just under 85% occurring once; the ten biggest clones make up around 2.8%. CDR1 and CDR2 (germline): MNHNS, SASEGT. This CDR3 spans 14 amino acids. V lost 8 bases and J lost 0; bases outside the gene matches: 4. Overall study findings and caveats: Common viral pathogens seemed, in a later analysis, to connect with several of the most significant clusters.

J is TRBJ2-1 and V is TRBV6-1, with 7 positions matching TRBD1. Sequences were obtained from PBMCs. The clonotype comes from a man aged 45-65 years in good health and CMV-seronegative. The CDR3 DNA reads TGTGCCAGCCAGGGGACAGTCTCCTACAATGAGCAGTTCTTC. Amino acid sequence: CASQGTVSYNEQFF.